Listed below are T cell receptor beta chains from one sample, sequenced in a study of T cell repertoires in cytomegalovirus infection. TCRdb itself ran the reads through MiXCR, one entry per CDR3 protein. The table includes a few hundred thousand distinct CDR3 sequences, over 15% detected once. The specimen was CD8+ T cells from PBMCs. The origin of the receptors is a human donor in good health (CMV status not recorded). Some clones in this sample may be carry-over from other donors' samples. CDR3s include the opening cysteine and the closing phenylalanine or tryptophan. The D gene is left open where the match is weak. Clone size is shown for a subset of rows, as once, few, many or a class of expanded clone.

CDR3 DNA: TGTGCCAGCAGCTTAGTCGCCAGGGGGCTTTCGGATACGCAGTATTTT
CDR3 protein: CASSLVARGLSDTQYF
V gene: TRBV11-2
D gene: TRBD1
clone size: few
J gene: TRBJ2-3
CDR3 length: 16

CDR3 DNA: TGTGCCAGCAGGGTAGATTATGGAACTAATGAAAAACTGTTTTTT
CDR3 protein: CASRVDYGTNEKLFF
V gene: TRBV28
D gene: NA
clone size: NA
J gene: TRBJ1-4
CDR3 length: 15

CDR3 DNA: TGTGCCAGCAGCCTATTCCGTGGGGCAGGCAATGAGCAGTTCTTC
CDR3 protein: CASSLFRGAGNEQFF
V gene: TRBV11-2
D gene: NA
clone size: few
J gene: TRBJ2-1
CDR3 length: 15

CDR3 DNA: TGCAGTGCTAGAGGGGGACAGGGGGACACTGAAGCTTTCTTT
CDR3 protein: CSARGGQGDTEAFF
V gene: TRBV20-1
D gene: TRBD1
clone size: few
J gene: TRBJ1-1
CDR3 length: 14

CDR3 DNA: TGTGCCAGCAGTGATCCGACGGATAACCCCTACGAGCAGTACTTC
CDR3 protein: CASSDPTDNPYEQYF
V gene: TRBV2
D gene: NA
clone size: NA
J gene: TRBJ2-7
CDR3 length: 15

CDR3 DNA: TGTGCCAGCAGCCAAGATTTAGTATTTGGCACAGATACGCAGTATTTT
CDR3 protein: CASSQDLVFGTDTQYF
V gene: TRBV4-1
D gene: NA
clone size: NA
J gene: TRBJ2-3
CDR3 length: 16

CDR3 DNA: TGTGCCAGCAGCCCCGGTAAATTCGAAGCTTTCTTT
CDR3 protein: CASSPGKFEAFF
V gene: TRBV7-9
D gene: NA
clone size: NA
J gene: TRBJ1-1
CDR3 length: 12

CDR3 DNA: TGTGCCAGCAGCGTTGGATGGGGTCAGCCCCAGCATTTT
CDR3 protein: CASSVGWGQPQHF
V gene: TRBV2
D gene: NA
clone size: few
J gene: TRBJ1-5
CDR3 length: 13

CDR3 DNA: TGTGCCAGCACCGACAGGATTGGAGCTTTCTTT
CDR3 protein: CASTDRIGAFF
V gene: TRBV2
D gene: NA
clone size: NA
J gene: TRBJ1-1
CDR3 length: 11

CDR3 DNA: TGCGCCAGCAGTCGGTATAACAATTCACCCCTCCACTTT
CDR3 protein: CASSRYNNSPLHF
V gene: TRBV4-1
D gene: NA
clone size: NA
J gene: TRBJ1-6
CDR3 length: 13

CDR3 DNA: TGTGCCAGCAGTTACTCGAGACTAGCGGGGGGACGACCTAGCACAGATACGCAGTATTTT
CDR3 protein: CASSYSRLAGGRPSTDTQYF
V gene: TRBV6-5
D gene: TRBD2
clone size: NA
J gene: TRBJ2-3
CDR3 length: 20

CDR3 DNA: TGCAGTGCTAAGAGAGGGGCAGCTGGAAACACCATATATTTT
CDR3 protein: CSAKRGAAGNTIYF
V gene: TRBV20-1
D gene: NA
clone size: NA
J gene: TRBJ1-3
CDR3 length: 14

CDR3 DNA: TGTGCCAGCAGCTTTATGGCGGGGGGCGGCACAGATACGCAGTATTTT
CDR3 protein: CASSFMAGGGTDTQYF
V gene: TRBV7-2
D gene: TRBD2
clone size: many
J gene: TRBJ2-3
CDR3 length: 16

CDR3 DNA: TGTGCCAGCAGCGGAGGGGACAGCCCTAACTATGGCTACACCTTC
CDR3 protein: CASSGGDSPNYGYTF
V gene: TRBV9
D gene: TRBD1
clone size: NA
J gene: TRBJ1-2
CDR3 length: 15

CDR3 DNA: TGTGCCAGCAGTTACCATGGAGGACAGCCGAGCTCCTACAATGAGCAGTTCTTC
CDR3 protein: CASSYHGGQPSSYNEQFF
V gene: TRBV6-2/TRBV6-3
D gene: NA
clone size: NA
J gene: TRBJ2-1
CDR3 length: 18

CDR3 DNA: TGTGCCAGCAGCTCCCCGGCTAGTAGCGGGGGTTCAGATACGCAGTATTTT
CDR3 protein: CASSSPASSGGSDTQYF
V gene: TRBV7-2
D gene: TRBD2
clone size: few
J gene: TRBJ2-3
CDR3 length: 17

CDR3 DNA: TGTGCCACCAGTGATGGGCGACGAGAGACCCAGTACTTC
CDR3 protein: CATSDGRRETQYF
V gene: TRBV24-1
D gene: NA
clone size: many
J gene: TRBJ2-5
CDR3 length: 13